Listed below are T cell receptor beta chains from one sample, sequenced in a study of T cell changes during pregnancy in multiple sclerosis. Profiled with immunoSEQ multiplex PCR; TCRdb holds only in-frame clones, not every one. Here the sample spans 60,000 or so clones, roughly 88% being singletons. Sequences were derived from peripheral blood, sampled in the second trimester of pregnancy. All receptors come from a female donor in good health, enrolled as a control in a pregnancy study. Each CDR3 is given with its conserved first and last residue. A D gene is named only where the DNA matches it firmly. Clone size is given for some rows only: seen once, a few or many times, or a class if the clone is expanded.

V	length	J	D	size	DNA	CDR3
TRBV5-6	13	TRBJ1-1	.	.	TGTGCCAGCAGTCCCGGGGTACACACTGAAGCTTTCTTT	CASSPGVHTEAFF
TRBV18	17	TRBJ2-3	.	.	TGTGCCAGCTCACCATCGCTAGCCGCCACCCACACAGATACGCAGTATTTT	CASSPSLAATHTDTQYF
TRBV18	14	TRBJ1-1	TRBD1	.	TGTGCCAGCTCACAAGGACAGGGAGGGACTGAAGCTTTCTTT	CASSQGQGGTEAFF
TRBV19	15	TRBJ2-2	TRBD1	.	TGTGCCAGTATGAAAGGACAGGGTATGACCGGGGAGCTGTTTTTT	CASMKGQGMTGELFF
TRBV4-1	20	TRBJ2-5	TRBD2	.	TGCGCCAGCAGCCAAGTGGGACTAGCGGGAGGGCCGCTTCCAGGGGAGACCCAGTACTTC	CASSQVGLAGGPLPGETQYF
TRBV2	14	TRBJ2-7	TRBD2	.	TGTGCCAGCAAGTTAGGCGGGGGGACCTACGAGCAGTACTTC	CASKLGGGTYEQYF
TRBV5-1	16	TRBJ2-1	TRBD1	.	TGCGCCAGCAGCGGGGACAGGGGCCTCTTTAACAATGAGCAGTTCTTC	CASSGDRGLFNNEQFF
TRBV18	15	TRBJ1-2	.	.	TGTGCCAGCTCACCACCCCAACAATTTAACTATGGCTACACCTTC	CASSPPQQFNYGYTF
TRBV5-1	13	TRBJ1-1	.	.	TGCGCCAGCAGCTTGAAGGGAGACACTGAAGCTTTCTTT	CASSLKGDTEAFF
TRBV19	13	TRBJ1-1	.	once	TGTGCCAGTAGTATGGCAGGGTACACTGAAGCTTTCTTT	CASSMAGYTEAFF
TRBV28	20	TRBJ2-1	TRBD2	.	TGTGCCAGCAGCTCTCAGACGGGACTAGCGGGAGGAGGATCCTACAATGAGCAGTTCTTC	CASSSQTGLAGGGSYNEQFF
TRBV9	14	TRBJ2-7	TRBD2	.	TGTGCCAGCAGCGTGGGAGGGTCCCTCTACGAGCAGTACTTC	CASSVGGSLYEQYF
TRBV6-1	16	TRBJ2-1	TRBD2	once	TGTGCCAGCAGTGGACTAGCGGGAGGGCCGGGGAATGAGCAGTTCTTC	CASSGLAGGPGNEQFF